This TCR beta chain was profiled in a study of blood T cell repertoires in COVID-19. Sequencing used immunoSEQ multiplex PCR; TCRdb keeps in-frame clones, though not all of them. Of hundreds of thousands of clones listed, roughly 88% are singletons. This CDR3 region has 15 residues. The germline CDR1 and CDR2 sequences are SGHTA and FQGTGA. With 5 bases clipped from V and 9 bases from J, the junction kept 6 bases outside the gene matches. The source is a man between 18 and 29 years old with active or convalescent COVID-19. This rearrangement joins TRBV7-3 to TRBJ2-3; 15 bases align to TRBD2. Material: peripheral blood. The CDR3: CASSRTSGGAGTQYF. CDR3 in DNA: TGTGCCAGCAGCCGGACTAGCGGGGGGGCCGGCACGCAGTATTTT.